What follows describes a single TCR beta chain. Its antigen remains unknown. Germline V gives CDR1 DFQATT, CDR2 SNEGSKA (reference sequence). The CDR3 runs to 11 residues. The germline V and J ends were trimmed by 6 bases and 9 bases, with 12 bases remaining between them. The data were taken from a study of identical twins. Regarding the study as a whole: There is a chance that invariant MAIT and iNKT cells partially muddied zero-insertion analyses. Insertions were reduced in abundant cord blood beta clonotypes but not in memory repertoires.

It was template switching that added a universal primer site, and there were unique molecular identifiers on the cDNA. TCRdb itself ran the 5' RACE reads through MiXCR, one entry per CDR3 protein. The sample has 400,000 or so distinct CDR3 sequences, approximately 8.7% seen once. The donor group consisted entirely of healthy Caucasians. The sample comprised naive T cells sorted from blood. This receptor was taken from a woman aged 45-65 years in good health. J is TRBJ2-1 and V is TRBV20-1; D is ambiguous. The CDR3 loop is CSAIHIGEQFF. The DNA of the CDR3 is TGCAGTGCCATTCACATTGGTGAGCAGTTCTTC.